This T cell receptor beta chain was obtained from a study of T cell responses to AZD1222 COVID-19 vaccine. Germline V gene data show CDR1 as LNHDA and CDR2 as SQIVND (reference sequence). The CDR3 is 12 residues long. Generated by immunoSEQ multiplex PCR, the TCRdb table keeps only in-frame clones and is missing some. There are more than 60,000 clones in the sample; over 75% occur only once, and 15% to 20% lies in the top ten. Details on this clone: Its antigen is still unknown.

Study-level points and caveats: It should be noted that donors were predominantly white British and more often female, and clonal diversity was possibly underestimated. Across spike, vaccine-associated CD4 TCRs were found, dominant at 160-218 and 743-854. Only six or seven AZD1222 recipients tested seropositive at baseline. The reported proportion of spike-specific TCRs targeting unmutated variant regions was nearly half.

The TCR was taken from an adult who received the AZD1222 COVID-19 vaccine. The chain couples TRBV19 to TRBJ1-1; TRBD1 matches 7 bases. The sample here was peripheral blood, taken 28 days after the second AZD1222 dose. CDR3 in DNA: TGTGCGAGGGGGCAGAAGAACACTGAAGCTTTCTTT. Translated, it gives CARGQKNTEAFF.